This T cell receptor (beta chain) was sequenced during a study of cytomegalovirus exposure and HLA in healthy donors. Study-wide background: Researchers previously reported finding some 110 million unique TCR beta sequences from 150 million to 200 million T cells.

Study observations and caveats: Being productive about 90% or about 30% of the time was typical of most TCR beta V segments in an earlier analysis.

As to this clone: Its antigen is unknown.

The CDR3 spans 15 residues. Looked up from germline, CDR1 is SEHNR and CDR2 is FQNEAQ (reference sequence). Losses at the gene ends were 5 bases for V and 7 bases for J; bases not matched to a gene: 9. The PCR ran on 60 Vbeta and 13 Jbeta primers. The protocol was immunoSEQ multiplex PCR, while the TCRdb copy is restricted to in-frame clones and leaves out a portion. In the table there are about 190,000 clones, 82% of which are singletons. The clonotype originates from a woman younger than 35 in good health and CMV-seronegative. The chain carries TRBV7-9 and TRBJ2-1; 9 positions agree with TRBD1. The sequenced sample was PBMCs. The CDR3, as DNA: TGTGCCAGCAGCCAGCTGGACAGGGGTTTGAATGAGCAGTTCTTC. This translates into CASSQLDRGLNEQFF.